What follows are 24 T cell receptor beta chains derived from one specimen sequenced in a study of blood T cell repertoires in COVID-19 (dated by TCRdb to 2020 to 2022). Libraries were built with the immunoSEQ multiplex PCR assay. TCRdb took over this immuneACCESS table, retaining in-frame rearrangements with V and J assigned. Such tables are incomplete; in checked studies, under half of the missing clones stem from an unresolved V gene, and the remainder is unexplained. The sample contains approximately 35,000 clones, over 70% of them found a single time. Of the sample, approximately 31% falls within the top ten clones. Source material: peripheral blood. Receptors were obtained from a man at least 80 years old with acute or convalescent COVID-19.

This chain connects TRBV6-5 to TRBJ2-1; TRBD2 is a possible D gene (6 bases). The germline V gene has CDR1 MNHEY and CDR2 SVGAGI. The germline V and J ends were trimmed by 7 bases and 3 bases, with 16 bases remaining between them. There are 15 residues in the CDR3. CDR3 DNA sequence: TGTGCCAGCAAGGTCTCGGGGACTGACTACAATGAGCAGTTCTTC. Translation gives CASKVSGTDYNEQFF.

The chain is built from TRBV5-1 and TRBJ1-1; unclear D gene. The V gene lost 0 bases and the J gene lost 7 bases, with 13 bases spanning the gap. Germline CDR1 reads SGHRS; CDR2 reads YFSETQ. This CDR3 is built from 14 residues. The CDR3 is CASSLGEARIEAFF. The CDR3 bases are TGCGCCAGCAGCTTGGGTGAAGCGCGCATTGAAGCTTTCTTT.

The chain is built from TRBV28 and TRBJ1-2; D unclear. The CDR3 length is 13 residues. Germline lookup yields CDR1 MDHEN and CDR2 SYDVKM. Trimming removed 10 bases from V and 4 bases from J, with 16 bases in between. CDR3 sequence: CAIHSPTTYGYTF. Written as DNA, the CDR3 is TGTGCCATCCACTCTCCCACCACCTATGGCTACACCTTC.

As DNA, the CDR3 is TGTGCCAGCGGGACAGGTCTACAGCCCCAGCATTTT. Encoded protein: CASGTGLQPQHF. The chain carries TRBV6-5 and TRBJ1-5, with 8 bases lining up with TRBD1. The CDR3 is 12 residues long. Losses at the gene ends were 8 bases for V and 7 bases for J; bases not matched to a gene: 4. CDR1 and CDR2 from the germline V gene are MNHEY and SVGAGI.

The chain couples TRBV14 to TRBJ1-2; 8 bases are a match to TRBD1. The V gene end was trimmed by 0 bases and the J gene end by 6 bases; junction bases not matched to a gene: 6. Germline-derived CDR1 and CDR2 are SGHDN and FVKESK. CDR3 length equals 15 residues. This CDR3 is CASSQDVTGDHGYTF. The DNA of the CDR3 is TGTGCCAGCAGCCAAGATGTGACAGGGGATCATGGCTACACCTTC.

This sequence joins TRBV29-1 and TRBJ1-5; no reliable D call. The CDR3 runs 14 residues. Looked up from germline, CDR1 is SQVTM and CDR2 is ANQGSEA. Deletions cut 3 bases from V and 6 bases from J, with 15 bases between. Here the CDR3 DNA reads TGCAGCGTTGATCCGAAGCCCCTCATTCAGCCCCAGCATTTT. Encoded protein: CSVDPKPLIQPQHF.

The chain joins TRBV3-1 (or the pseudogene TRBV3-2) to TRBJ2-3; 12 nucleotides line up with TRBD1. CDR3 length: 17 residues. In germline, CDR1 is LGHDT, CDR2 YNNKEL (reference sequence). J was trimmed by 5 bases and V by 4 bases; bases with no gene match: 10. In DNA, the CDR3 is TGTGCCAGCAGCCTTGGGGACAGGGGGCCCGCGGGAGATACGCAGTATTTT. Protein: CASSLGDRGPAGDTQYF.

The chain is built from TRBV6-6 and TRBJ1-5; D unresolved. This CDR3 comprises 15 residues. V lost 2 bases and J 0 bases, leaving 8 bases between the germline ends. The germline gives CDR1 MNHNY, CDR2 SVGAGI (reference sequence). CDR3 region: CASSYVRYSNQPQHF. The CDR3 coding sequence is TGTGCCAGCAGTTACGTACGGTATAGCAATCAGCCCCAGCATTTT.

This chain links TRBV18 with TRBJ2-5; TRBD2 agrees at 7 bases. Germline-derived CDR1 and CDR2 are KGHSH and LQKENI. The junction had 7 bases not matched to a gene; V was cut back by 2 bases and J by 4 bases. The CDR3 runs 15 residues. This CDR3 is CASSPSLGRGETQYF. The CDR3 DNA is TGTGCCAGCTCACCATCCCTGGGGAGGGGAGAGACCCAGTACTTC.

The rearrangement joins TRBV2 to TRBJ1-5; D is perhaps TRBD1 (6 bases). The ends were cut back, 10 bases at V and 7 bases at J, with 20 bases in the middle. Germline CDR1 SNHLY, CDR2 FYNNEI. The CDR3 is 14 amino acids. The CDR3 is CAIRKQGERQPQHF. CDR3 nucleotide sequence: TGTGCCATCCGAAAACAGGGTGAGAGGCAGCCCCAGCATTTT.

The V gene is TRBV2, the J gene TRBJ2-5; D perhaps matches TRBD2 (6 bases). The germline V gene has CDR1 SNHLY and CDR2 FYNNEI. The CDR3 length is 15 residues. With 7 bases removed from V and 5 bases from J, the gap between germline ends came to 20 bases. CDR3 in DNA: TGTGCCAGCACGCCGGGTTTCGGGCGGGGTGAGACCCAGTACTTC. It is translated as CASTPGFGRGETQYF.

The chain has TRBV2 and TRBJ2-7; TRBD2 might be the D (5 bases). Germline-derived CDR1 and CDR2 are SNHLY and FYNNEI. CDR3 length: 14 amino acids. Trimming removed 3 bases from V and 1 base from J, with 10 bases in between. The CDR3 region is CASSEGSLSYEQYF. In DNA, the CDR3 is TGTGCCAGCAGTGAGGGGAGTTTGTCCTACGAGCAGTACTTC.

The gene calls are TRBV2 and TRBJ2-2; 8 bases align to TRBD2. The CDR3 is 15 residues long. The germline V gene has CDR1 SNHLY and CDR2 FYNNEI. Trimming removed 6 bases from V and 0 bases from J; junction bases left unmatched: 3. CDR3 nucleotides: TGTGCCAGCAGGACTAGCGAATCGAACACCGGGGAGCTGTTTTTT. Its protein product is CASRTSESNTGELFF.

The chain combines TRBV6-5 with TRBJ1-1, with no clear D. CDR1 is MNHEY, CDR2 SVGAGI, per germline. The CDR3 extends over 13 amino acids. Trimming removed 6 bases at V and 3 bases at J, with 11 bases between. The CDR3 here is CASSRHPYTEAFF. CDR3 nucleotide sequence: TGTGCCAGCAGCCGACACCCCTACACTGAAGCTTTCTTT.

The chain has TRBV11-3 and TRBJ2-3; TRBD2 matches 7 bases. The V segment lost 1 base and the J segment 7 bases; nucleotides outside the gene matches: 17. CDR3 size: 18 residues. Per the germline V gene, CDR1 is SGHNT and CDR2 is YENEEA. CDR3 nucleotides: TGTGCCAGCAGCTTAGGGCGCCCGGAACGGGAGGAGTCGAATACGCAGTATTTT. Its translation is CASSLGRPEREESNTQYF.

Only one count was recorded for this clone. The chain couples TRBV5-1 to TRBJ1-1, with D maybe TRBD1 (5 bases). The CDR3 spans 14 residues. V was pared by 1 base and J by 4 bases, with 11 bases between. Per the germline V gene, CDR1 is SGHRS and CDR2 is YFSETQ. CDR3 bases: TGCGCCAGCAGCTTGCCAGGGTTGGTCACTGAAGCTTTCTTT. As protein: CASSLPGLVTEAFF. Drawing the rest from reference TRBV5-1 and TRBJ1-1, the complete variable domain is KAGVTQTPRYLIKTRGQQVTLSCSPISGHRSVSWYQQTPGQGLQFLFEYFSETQRNKGNFPGRFSGRQFSNSRSEMNVSTLELGDSALYLCASSLPGLVTEAFFGQGTRLTVV.

CDR3 sequence reads: CASSLQAGGAPFF. The CDR3 region has the DNA TGTGCCAGCAGCTTACAAGCGGGGGGGGCCCCGTTCTTC. The chain combines TRBV7-2 with TRBJ2-1; 10 bases agree with TRBD2. V trimming: 2 bases; J trimming: 15 bases; junction bases outside the gene matches: 7. This CDR3 contains 13 residues. Germline CDR1 and CDR2: SGHTA and FQGNSA.

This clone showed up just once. The CDR3 is CASSSQPAGVFRATDTQYF. The CDR3 nucleotides read TGCGCCAGCAGCTCTCAGCCAGCGGGAGTCTTCCGAGCCACAGATACGCAGTATTTT. The chain carries TRBV5-1 and TRBJ2-3, with 8 positions matching TRBD2. In germline, CDR1 is SGHRS, CDR2 YFSETQ. The V segment lost 3 bases and the J segment 2 bases; nucleotides outside the gene matches: 17. This CDR3 comprises 19 residues.

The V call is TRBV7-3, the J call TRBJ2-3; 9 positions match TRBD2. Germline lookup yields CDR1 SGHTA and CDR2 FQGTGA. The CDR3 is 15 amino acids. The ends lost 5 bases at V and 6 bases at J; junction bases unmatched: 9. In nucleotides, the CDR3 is TGTGCCAGCAGCACAGCTGGCGGGGGGGCGGATACGCAGTATTTT. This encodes CASSTAGGGADTQYF.

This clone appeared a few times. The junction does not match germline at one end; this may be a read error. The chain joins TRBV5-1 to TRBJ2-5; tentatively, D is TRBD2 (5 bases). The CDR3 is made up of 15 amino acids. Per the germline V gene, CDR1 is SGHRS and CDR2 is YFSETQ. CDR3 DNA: TGCGCCAGCACCTTGTCTAGCAGGATCGGAGAGACCCAGTACTTC. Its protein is CASTLSSRIGETQYF.

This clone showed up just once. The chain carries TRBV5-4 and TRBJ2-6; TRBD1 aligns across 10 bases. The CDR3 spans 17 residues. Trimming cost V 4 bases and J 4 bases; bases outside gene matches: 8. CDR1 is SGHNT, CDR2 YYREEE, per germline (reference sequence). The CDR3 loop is CASSPRTGGFGANVLTF. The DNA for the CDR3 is TGTGCCAGCAGCCCCCGGACAGGGGGATTCGGGGCCAACGTCCTGACTTTC.

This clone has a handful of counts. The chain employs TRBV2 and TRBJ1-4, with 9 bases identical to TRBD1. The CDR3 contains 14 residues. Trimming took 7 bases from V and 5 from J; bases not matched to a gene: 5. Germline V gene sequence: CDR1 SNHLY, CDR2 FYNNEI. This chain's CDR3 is CASTGGTGNEKLFF. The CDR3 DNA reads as TGTGCCAGCACGGGGGGGACAGGGAATGAAAAACTGTTTTTT.

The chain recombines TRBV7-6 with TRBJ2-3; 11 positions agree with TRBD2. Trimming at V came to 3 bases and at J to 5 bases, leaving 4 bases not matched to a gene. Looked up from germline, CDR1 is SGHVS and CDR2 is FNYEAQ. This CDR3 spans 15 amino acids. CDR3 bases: TGTGCCAGCAGCTTGGGACTAGCGGAGGGAGATACGCAGTATTTT. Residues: CASSLGLAEGDTQYF.

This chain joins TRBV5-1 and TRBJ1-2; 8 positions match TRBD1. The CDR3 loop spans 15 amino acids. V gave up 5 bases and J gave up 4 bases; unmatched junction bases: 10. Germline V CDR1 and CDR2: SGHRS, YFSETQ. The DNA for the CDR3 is TGCGCCAGCAGACCCCGACAGGGGCCTTTCTATGGCTACACCTTC. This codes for CASRPRQGPFYGYTF.